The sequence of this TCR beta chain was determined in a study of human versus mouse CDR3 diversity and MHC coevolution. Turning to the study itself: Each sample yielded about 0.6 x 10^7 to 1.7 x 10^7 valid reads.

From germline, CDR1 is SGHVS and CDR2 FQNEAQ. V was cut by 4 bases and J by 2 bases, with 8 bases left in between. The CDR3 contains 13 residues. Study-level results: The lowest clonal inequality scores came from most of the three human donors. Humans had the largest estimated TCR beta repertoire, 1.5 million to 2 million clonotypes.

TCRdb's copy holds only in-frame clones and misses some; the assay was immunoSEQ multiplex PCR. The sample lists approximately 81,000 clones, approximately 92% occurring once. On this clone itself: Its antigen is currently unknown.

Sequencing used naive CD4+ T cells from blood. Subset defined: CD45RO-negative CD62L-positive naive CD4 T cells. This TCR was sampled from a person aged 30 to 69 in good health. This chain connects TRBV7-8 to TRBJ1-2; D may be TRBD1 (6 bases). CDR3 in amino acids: CASSYDRNYGYTF. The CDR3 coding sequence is TGTGCCAGCAGCTACGACAGGAACTATGGCTACACCTTC.